Listed below are T cell receptor beta chains from one sample, sequenced in a study of identical twins. TCRdb re-derived calls from the 5' RACE reads in MiXCR, one entry per CDR3 protein. Among some 500,000 distinct CDR3 sequences, roughly an eighth were seen once, and the ten largest hold 0.8% to 1%. This sample also appeared in a second study, on yellow fever vaccine responses in identical twins.

Input material: CD4+ T cells sorted from blood. These receptors were obtained from a woman younger than 30 in good health. CDR3s include the opening cysteine and the closing phenylalanine or tryptophan. A D gene is named only where the DNA matches it firmly. Clone size is shown for a subset of rows, as once, few, many or a class of expanded clone.

clone_size	v_call	d_call	j_call	cdr3_nt	cdr3_aa
few	TRBV6-1	TRBD1	TRBJ2-7	TGTGCCAGCACCACCCGGGGACAGGGCTACGAGCAGTACTTC	CASTTRGQGYEQYF
few	TRBV5-1	NA	TRBJ2-1	TGCGCCAGCAGCTTGAGGGCAGCCTCCTACAATGAGCAGTTCTTC	CASSLRAASYNEQFF
few	TRBV12-5	TRBD2	TRBJ2-3	TGTGCTAGTGGTTTGGGACTAGCGGGAGATACGCAGTATTTT	CASGLGLAGDTQYF
few	TRBV11-2	NA	TRBJ2-5	TGTGCCAGCAGCGACTTGGGGGAGACCCAGTACTTC	CASSDLGETQYF
many	TRBV9	TRBD2	TRBJ2-5	TGTGCCAGCAGCGTAGGTCTAGCGGGCGGAGAGACCCAGTACTTC	CASSVGLAGGETQYF
NA	TRBV5-1	TRBD1	TRBJ1-1	TGCGCCAGCAGCTTCCCCGGGACAGGGGGCTTGGAAGCTTTCTTT	CASSFPGTGGLEAFF
many	TRBV20-1	TRBD1	TRBJ2-7	TGCAGTGCTGGGACAGGATACTACGAGCAGTACTTC	CSAGTGYYEQYF
NA	TRBV6-2/TRBV6-3	TRBD1	TRBJ2-7	TGTGCCAGCATCCACCCGGGACAGGGTACGGGCGAGCAGTACTTC	CASIHPGQGTGEQYF
NA	TRBV6-2/TRBV6-3	NA	TRBJ2-7	TGTGCCAGCAGTTACCGGAACCCCCCCAGGGCCTCTCGCGAGCAGTACTTC	CASSYRNPPRASREQYF
NA	TRBV2	NA	TRBJ1-3	TGTGCCAGCAGTGTATCCCACACCGGGGCTGGAAACACCATATATTTT	CASSVSHTGAGNTIYF
many	TRBV4-3	NA	TRBJ2-2	TGCGCCAGCAGCCAAGCTAGGAACACCGGGGAGCTGTTTTTT	CASSQARNTGELFF
NA	TRBV7-2	NA	TRBJ2-7	TGTGCCAGCAGCCAACAGGCGAACGAGCAGTACTTC	CASSQQANEQYF
NA	TRBV29-1	NA	TRBJ1-4	TGCAGCGTTCGGGACAACAATGAAAAACTGTTTTTT	CSVRDNNEKLFF
few	TRBV19	NA	TRBJ2-1	TGTGCCAGTAGTATAGTTCTGGCTGCGGGAGAGCAGTTCTTC	CASSIVLAAGEQFF
few	TRBV20-1	NA	TRBJ1-5	TGCAGTGCTTCCGGGAGAAGGGGTATATACGGCAATCAGCCCCAGCATTTT	CSASGRRGIYGNQPQHF
few	TRBV6-1	NA	TRBJ2-4	TGTGCCAGCAGTAGATCAAATGTAAACATTCAGTACTTC	CASSRSNVNIQYF
NA	TRBV10-3	NA	TRBJ2-5	TGTGCCATCAGTGGAGGACAGCAAGAGACCCAGTACTTC	CAISGGQQETQYF
NA	TRBV20-1	NA	TRBJ1-4	TGCAGTGCAATCCGGGACGGAAATGAAAAACTGTTTTTT	CSAIRDGNEKLFF
NA	TRBV6-1	NA	TRBJ2-7	TGTGCCACCTTCCCCGGGCTTGGCTACGAGCAGTACTTC	CATFPGLGYEQYF
many	TRBV7-3	TRBD1	TRBJ2-2	TGTGCCAGCAGCGCCTACAACAGGGGTGCCACCGGGGAGCTGTTTTTT	CASSAYNRGATGELFF
NA	TRBV5-1	TRBD2	TRBJ2-3	TGCGCCAGCAGCTTGGACGGCGGGAGGGCCGTCGGGACAGATACGCAGTATTTT	CASSLDGGRAVGTDTQYF
few	TRBV19	NA	TRBJ2-5	TGTGCCAGTAGCCCAAGGCGACAGTGGGAGGAGACCCAGTACTTC	CASSPRRQWEETQYF
NA	TRBV5-5	NA	TRBJ2-1	TGTGCCAGCAGCCTTCGACAGGTAGGGTACAATGAGCAGTTCTTC	CASSLRQVGYNEQFF
NA	TRBV7-2	TRBD1	TRBJ2-1	TGTGCCAGCAGCTCGACAGGGAGCTACTACAATGAGCAGTTCTTC	CASSSTGSYYNEQFF
few	TRBV11-2	TRBD2	TRBJ2-2	TGTGCCAGCAGTTCCAGCGGGGGGGCCGACACCGGGGAGCTGTTTTTT	CASSSSGGADTGELFF
NA	TRBV15	TRBD2	TRBJ2-7	TGTGCCACCAGCAGGCGGGCTAGCGGGAGCGACGAGCAGTACTTC	CATSRRASGSDEQYF
NA	TRBV4-3	NA	TRBJ2-2	TGCGCCAGCAGCCAAGTCCTGGGGGTCGGGGAGCTGTTTTTT	CASSQVLGVGELFF
NA	TRBV4-3	TRBD2	TRBJ2-1	TGCGCCAGCAGCCAACGGACTAGCGGGAAAGTGACTGAGCAGTTCTTC	CASSQRTSGKVTEQFF
NA	TRBV11-2	NA	TRBJ2-5	TGTGCCAGCAGCTTAGGGATTGGAGAGACCCAGTACTTC	CASSLGIGETQYF
few	TRBV20-1	NA	TRBJ2-1	TGCAGTGCTAGGCAGGGGCTAGCGGCATTGGGGACCTACAATGAGCAGTTCTTC	CSARQGLAALGTYNEQFF
NA	TRBV20-1	NA	TRBJ2-1	TGCAGTGCTAGTCTGGCGGTGAATGAGCAGTTCTTC	CSASLAVNEQFF
NA	TRBV28	NA	TRBJ2-7	TGTGCCAGCAGTTTGGTGGCGAAATACTACGAGCAGTACTTC	CASSLVAKYYEQYF
few	TRBV28	NA	TRBJ2-2	TGTGCCAGCTGCGCAGGGGCAGGTTGCCGGGAGCTGTTTTTT	CASCAGAGCRELFF
NA	TRBV10-1	TRBD1	TRBJ2-5	TGCGCCAGCTCCTCGATAACCGGGACAGGGGGCAGAGAGACCCAGTACTTC	CASSSITGTGGRETQYF
many	TRBV9	TRBD1	TRBJ2-7	TGTGCCAGCAGCGTCGGACAGGGGGCGGGGGAGCAGTACTTC	CASSVGQGAGEQYF
few	TRBV6-1	NA	TRBJ2-7	TGTGCCAGCCGGCGGGGTGTGGACCTTACCACCTACGAGCAGTACTTC	CASRRGVDLTTYEQYF
few	TRBV5-6	NA	TRBJ2-3	TGTGCCAGCAGCTTCGGGGCCTACCGCACAGATACGCAGTATTTT	CASSFGAYRTDTQYF
many	TRBV6-2/TRBV6-3	NA	TRBJ2-2	TGTGCCAGCAGAGGGCCAGCCACCGGGGAGCTGTTTTTT	CASRGPATGELFF
few	TRBV20-1	TRBD1	TRBJ2-6	TGCAGTGCTGAAAACAGGGGGGCCGGGGCCAACGTCCTGACTTTC	CSAENRGAGANVLTF
few	TRBV20-1	TRBD2	TRBJ2-1	TGCAGTGCTAGAGTCGGGAGGGGGTCCTACAATGAGCAGTTCTTC	CSARVGRGSYNEQFF
NA	TRBV12-3/TRBV12-4	NA	TRBJ2-3	TGTGCCAGCAGTTTAGGGGGGAGGCTTAGCACAGATACGCAGTATTTT	CASSLGGRLSTDTQYF
NA	TRBV6-1	TRBD2	TRBJ2-3	TGTGCCAGCAGTCCCCGGACTAGCTTCCCAGATACGCAGTATTTT	CASSPRTSFPDTQYF
many	TRBV20-1	NA	TRBJ2-1	TGCAGTGCTAGGTCTCCTGCGGCCTACAATGAGCAGTTCTTC	CSARSPAAYNEQFF